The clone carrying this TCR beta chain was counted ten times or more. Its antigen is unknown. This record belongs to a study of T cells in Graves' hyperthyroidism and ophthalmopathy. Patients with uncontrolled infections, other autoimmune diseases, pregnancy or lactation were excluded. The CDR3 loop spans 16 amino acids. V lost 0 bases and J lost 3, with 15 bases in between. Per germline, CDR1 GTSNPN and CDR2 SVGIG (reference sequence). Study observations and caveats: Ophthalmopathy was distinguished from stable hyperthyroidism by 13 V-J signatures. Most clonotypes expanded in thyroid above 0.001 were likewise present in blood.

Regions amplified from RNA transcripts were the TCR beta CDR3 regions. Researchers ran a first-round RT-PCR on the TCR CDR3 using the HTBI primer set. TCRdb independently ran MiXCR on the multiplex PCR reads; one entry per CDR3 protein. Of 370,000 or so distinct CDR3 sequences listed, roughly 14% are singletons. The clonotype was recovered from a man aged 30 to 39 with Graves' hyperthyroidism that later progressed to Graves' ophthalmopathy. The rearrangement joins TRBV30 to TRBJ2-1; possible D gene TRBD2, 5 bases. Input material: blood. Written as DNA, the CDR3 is TGTGCCTGGAGTGTGGATCAGCCAGCGGTCTACAATGAGCAGTTCTTC. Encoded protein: CAWSVDQPAVYNEQFF.